Shown below are 20 T cell receptor beta chains from a single sample sequenced in a study of control samples from healthy donors and cancer patients. The table came from immunoSEQ multiplex PCR; TCRdb's copy has only in-frame clones and leaves some out. The sample includes over 85,000 clones, 70% to 90% of them seen just once. Material for sequencing was PBMCs. Receptor source: a woman between 55 and 75 years old with lung cancer.

This clone has only one observation. V is TRBV4-1 and J is TRBJ1-3, with a possible D match to TRBD1 (5 bases). The V end was cut by 2 bases, the J end by 0 bases, with 20 bases between. The CDR3 contains 19 residues. Germline CDR1 is MGHRA and CDR2 is YSYEKL. CDR3 sequence reads: CASSQPFGTDSLSGNTIYF. The CDR3 nucleotides read TGCGCCAGCAGCCAACCCTTTGGCACAGACAGCCTCTCTGGAAACACCATATATTTT.

J is TRBJ2-7 and V is TRBV5-4; 8 bases line up with TRBD2. The CDR3 is made up of 17 amino acids. V shed 4 bases and J 1 base; nucleotides not matched to a gene: 13. CDR1 and CDR2 (germline): SGHNT, YYREEE (reference sequence). The CDR3 DNA sequence: TGTGCCAGCAGCGTAATGCAAATAGCGGGGATGTCCTACGAGCAGTACTTC. It yields the protein CASSVMQIAGMSYEQYF. Supplemented by reference TRBV5-4 and TRBJ2-7, the full variable domain reads ETGVTQSPTHLIKTRGQQVTLRCSSQSGHNTVSWYQQALGQGPQFIFQYYREEENGRGNFPPRFSGLQFPNYSSELNVNALELDDSALYLCASSVMQIAGMSYEQYFGPGTRLTVT.

The chain has TRBV6-2 or TRBV6-3 and TRBJ2-1; D is undetermined. The CDR3 runs 14 residues. Between the trimmed V and J ends, which lost 1 base and 0 bases, there was a span of 4 bases. CDR1 and CDR2 from the germline V gene are MNHEY and SVGEGT. CDR3 amino acids: CASSYFLSYNEQFF. In DNA, the CDR3 is TGTGCCAGCAGTTACTTTCTCTCCTACAATGAGCAGTTCTTC.

The chain carries TRBV4-2 and TRBJ1-1; D is ambiguous. Trimming took 2 bases from V and 5 from J, leaving 18 bases between them. The CDR3 spans 16 residues. The germline gives CDR1 LGHNA, CDR2 YNFKEQ. The CDR3 sequence is CASSQPGVGVRTEAFF. As DNA, the CDR3 is TGTGCCAGCAGCCAACCTGGGGTCGGGGTGAGGACTGAAGCTTTCTTT.

This clone was counted a single time. The V gene is TRBV24-1, the J gene TRBJ1-4, with a weak D call TRBD1 (5 bases). CDR3 size: 14 residues. V dropped 2 bases and J dropped 7 bases, with 10 bases sitting between them. Germline loops: CDR1 KGHDR, CDR2 SFDVKD. The CDR3 spells CATSDSRDGEKLFF. The CDR3 nucleotides read TGTGCCACCAGTGATTCGCGGGACGGTGAAAAACTGTTTTTT.

The J gene is TRBJ1-4, the V gene TRBV5-1; D uncertain. V lost 2 bases, J lost 4 bases, and 9 bases lay in between. CDR1 is SGHRS, CDR2 YFSETQ, per germline. The length of the CDR3 is 14 residues. CDR3 protein: CASSLTERNEKLFF. CDR3 DNA: TGCGCCAGCAGCTTAACAGAACGTAATGAAAAACTGTTTTTT. Full variable domain (rest looked up from reference TRBV5-1 and TRBJ1-4): KAGVTQTPRYLIKTRGQQVTLSCSPISGHRSVSWYQQTPGQGLQFLFEYFSETQRNKGNFPGRFSGRQFSNSRSEMNVSTLELGDSALYLCASSLTERNEKLFFGSGTQLSVL.

The rearrangement links TRBV5-4 to TRBJ2-7, with 8 positions matching TRBD1. J lost 4 bases, V lost 3 bases, and 15 bases had no gene match. This CDR3 has 17 amino acids. Germline-derived CDR1 and CDR2 are SGHNT and YYREEE (reference sequence). DNA for the CDR3: TGTGCCAGCAGCTCTACCTCCGGGACAGGTATAACGTACGAGCAGTACTTC. Protein product: CASSSTSGTGITYEQYF.

The chain recombines TRBV3-1 (or the pseudogene TRBV3-2) with TRBJ2-3, with D perhaps TRBD1 or TRBD2 (6 bases each). CDR1 is LGHDT and CDR2 is YNNKEL in the germline V gene (reference sequence). Trimming stripped 0 bases from V and 3 bases from J, with 22 bases between. The CDR3 runs 19 residues. CDR3 in amino acids: CASSQELARTGARTDTQYF. CDR3 nucleotide sequence: TGTGCCAGCAGCCAAGAATTGGCCAGGACGGGGGCGAGGACAGATACGCAGTATTTT.

This clone was observed once. The CDR3 region has the DNA TGTGCCAGCAGCGGGGGCCCGAGACTTAACAATGAGCAGTTCTTC. Protein product: CASSGGPRLNNEQFF. This chain connects TRBV5-4 to TRBJ2-1; tentative D call: TRBD1 (6 bases). The germline CDR1 and CDR2 sequences are SGHNT and YYREEE (reference sequence). V was pared by 4 bases and J by 5 bases, with 16 bases between. The CDR3 extends over 15 amino acids.

The rearrangement joins TRBV2 to TRBJ2-7; weak D call: TRBD2 (7 bases). CDR3 size: 11 residues. Germline V CDR1 and CDR2: SNHLY, FYNNEI. V was shortened by 8 bases and J by 4 bases, with 9 bases between the two germline ends. The CDR3 DNA sequence: TGTGCCAGCGCGGGGGCTTACGAGCAGTACTTC. Translation: CASAGAYEQYF.

The chain carries TRBV7-9 and TRBJ1-5, with no clear D. V was trimmed by 5 bases and J by 7 bases, leaving 12 bases between them. Germline lookup yields CDR1 SEHNR and CDR2 FQNEAQ (reference sequence). This CDR3 region has 13 residues. In nucleotides, the CDR3 is TGTGCCAGCAGCCTCGAGGTCGGGCAGCCCCAGCATTTT. Amino acids: CASSLEVGQPQHF.

This clone was counted a single time. This chain connects TRBV28 to TRBJ1-6; D uncertain. Germline V gives CDR1 MDHEN, CDR2 SYDVKM. V was shortened by 7 bases and J by 8 bases, with 12 bases between the two germline ends. The CDR3 consists of 13 residues. The CDR3 DNA reads as TGTGCCAGCACAACACAGCGGGATTCACCCCTCCACTTT. Residues: CASTTQRDSPLHF.

The chain carries TRBV12-3 or TRBV12-4 and TRBJ2-2; perhaps TRBD2 as D (5 bases). The CDR3 length is 13 residues. Trimming removed 7 bases at V and 9 bases at J, with 15 bases between. CDR3 sequence: CASTPPGSRELFF. The CDR3 coding sequence is TGTGCCAGCACCCCCCCGGGGAGCCGGGAGCTGTTTTTT.

V is TRBV7-2 and J is TRBJ2-7; D is undetermined. The CDR3 consists of 16 residues. Between the trimmed V and J ends, which lost 1 base and 6 bases, there was a span of 19 bases. Germline lookup yields CDR1 SGHTA and CDR2 FQGNSA. The CDR3 DNA is TGTGCCAGCAGCTTAGAATCCGCCGCCGATTTCGGCGAGCAGTACTTC. Its translation: CASSLESAADFGEQYF.

The V and J genes are TRBV2 and TRBJ1-4; 9 positions agree with TRBD1. This CDR3 has 15 amino acids. Trimming cost V 4 bases and J 0 bases; bases outside gene matches: 0. CDR1 SNHLY and CDR2 FYNNEI come from the germline V gene. CDR3 sequence: CASSGQGATNEKLFF. CDR3 sequence (DNA): TGTGCCAGCAGTGGACAGGGGGCAACTAATGAAAAACTGTTTTTT.

The J gene is TRBJ2-3, the V gene TRBV30; TRBD1 matches at 7 bases. From germline, CDR1 is GTSNPN and CDR2 SVGIG (reference sequence). Trimming at V came to 1 base and at J to 4 bases, leaving 8 bases not matched to a gene. The CDR3 totals 15 residues. CDR3 sequence (DNA): TGTGCCTGGAGTGCTGGGACAGAGACCCCAGATACGCAGTATTTT. It yields the protein CAWSAGTETPDTQYF.

With respect to this clone: Other DNA sequences from this sample encode an identical CDR3 as well. The V gene is TRBV14, the J gene TRBJ2-2; TRBD1 is a possible D gene (5 bases). V was cut by 3 bases and J by 4 bases, with 6 bases left in between. The CDR3 runs to 13 residues. CDR1 SGHDN and CDR2 FVKESK come from the germline V gene. This CDR3 reads CASSQQGTGELFF. The CDR3, as DNA: TGTGCCAGCAGCCAGCAGGGCACCGGGGAGCTGTTTTTT.

The chain recombines TRBV7-9 with TRBJ1-3; D unclear. The CDR3 loop spans 14 amino acids. From germline, CDR1 is SEHNR and CDR2 FQNEAQ (reference sequence). V was pared by 1 base and J by 0 bases, with 4 bases between. CDR3 nucleotide sequence: TGTGCCAGCAGCTTAGAATACTCTGGAAACACCATATATTTT. This gives the protein CASSLEYSGNTIYF.

The genes are TRBV10-3 and TRBJ1-5, with 9 bases identical to TRBD1. The CDR3 is 15 amino acids. The germline V gene encodes CDR1 ENHRY and CDR2 SYGVKD. The junction had 5 bases not matched to a gene; V was cut back by 2 bases and J by 6 bases. CDR3 residues: CAISETQGASQPQHF. As DNA, the CDR3 is TGTGCCATCAGTGAGACACAGGGGGCAAGTCAGCCCCAGCATTTT.

This chain links TRBV19 with TRBJ1-1, with D maybe TRBD1 (5 bases). Germline-derived CDR1 and CDR2 are LNHDA and SQIVND (reference sequence). The CDR3 is made up of 15 amino acids. Trimming removed 6 bases at V and 0 bases at J, with 14 bases between. CDR3 sequence (DNA): TGTGCCAGTAGGGACTCGGGGACGTTGAACACTGAAGCTTTCTTT. As protein: CASRDSGTLNTEAFF.